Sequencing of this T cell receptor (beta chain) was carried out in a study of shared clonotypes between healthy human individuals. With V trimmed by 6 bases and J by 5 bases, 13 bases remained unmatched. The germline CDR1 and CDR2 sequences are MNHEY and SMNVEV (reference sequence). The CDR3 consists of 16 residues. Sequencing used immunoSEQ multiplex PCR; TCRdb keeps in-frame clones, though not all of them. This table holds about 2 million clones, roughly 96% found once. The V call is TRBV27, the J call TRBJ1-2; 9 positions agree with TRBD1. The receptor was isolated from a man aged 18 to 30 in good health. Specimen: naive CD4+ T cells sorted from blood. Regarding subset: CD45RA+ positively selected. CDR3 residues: CASRTYGGQGQYGYTF. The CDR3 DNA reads TGTGCCAGCAGGACTTATGGGGGACAGGGTCAATATGGCTACACCTTC.